This is a list of T cell receptor beta chains from one sample in a study of blood T cell repertoires in COVID-19. The data were produced by immunoSEQ multiplex PCR, yet TCRdb's version contains in-frame clones alone and is incomplete. The sample consists of approximately 230,000 clones, 88% of them appearing once. The sample comprised peripheral blood. These receptors were collected from a man older than 75 with acute or convalescent COVID-19. CDR3s include the opening cysteine and the closing phenylalanine or tryptophan. Fields, in order: clone size, D gene, J gene, V gene, CDR3 protein, CDR3 DNA. D genes are given only for firm matches. Some rows have no size entry. The others give once, few or many, or a class for an expanded clone.

>.|TRBD1|TRBJ1-4|TRBV25-1
CASSDLLKTGGKLFF
TGTGCCAGCAGTGACCTTTTAAAGACAGGGGGAAAACTGTTTTTT
>.|.|TRBJ2-3|TRBV30
CAWSVRRGRGAGATDTQYF
TGTGCCTGGAGTGTACGTCGAGGGAGGGGTGCAGGGGCCACAGATACGCAGTATTTT
>.|TRBD2|TRBJ2-7|TRBV29-1
CSGRTSGTYEQYF
TGCAGCGGAAGGACTAGCGGAACCTACGAGCAGTACTTC
>.|TRBD1|TRBJ2-7|TRBV24-1
CATSPGQGYEQYF
TGTGCCACCAGTCCGGGACAGGGTTACGAGCAGTACTTC
>.|.|TRBJ1-1|TRBV5-1
CASSQDSLNTEAFF
TGCGCCAGCAGCCAGGACAGCTTGAACACTGAAGCTTTCTTT
>.|.|TRBJ1-4|TRBV5-1
CASSSGTPNEKLFF
TGCGCCAGCAGCTCAGGAACCCCCAATGAAAAACTGTTTTTT
>.|.|TRBJ1-1|TRBV6-5
CASSLEGDTEAFF
TGTGCCAGCAGCCTCGAGGGGGACACTGAAGCTTTCTTT
>.|.|TRBJ1-3|TRBV7-2
CASSSSLIDSGNTIYF
TGTGCCAGCAGCTCTAGTCTGATAGACTCTGGAAACACCATATATTTT
>few|TRBD1|TRBJ1-4|TRBV6-5
CASRPTGYEKLFF
TGTGCCAGCAGACCGACAGGGTATGAAAAACTGTTTTTT
>.|.|TRBJ1-5|TRBV4-1
CASSPLWTDAQPQHF
TGCGCCAGCAGCCCCCTCTGGACAGACGCTCAGCCCCAGCATTTT
>.|.|TRBJ1-4|TRBV19
CASSPSGGGNEKLFF
TGTGCCAGTAGCCCCTCCGGGGGGGGTAATGAAAAACTGTTTTTT
>.|TRBD2|TRBJ2-3|TRBV6-2/TRBV6-3
CASSWEGPSTDTQYF
TGTGCCAGCAGTTGGGAGGGGCCCAGCACAGATACGCAGTATTTT
>.|.|TRBJ1-1|TRBV18
CASSADQGNTEAFF
TGTGCCAGCTCAGCCGACCAGGGAAACACTGAAGCTTTCTTT
>once|.|TRBJ1-5|TRBV7-8
CASSWGGGHDQPQHF
TGTGCCAGCAGCTGGGGCGGGGGGCACGATCAGCCCCAGCATTTT
>.|.|TRBJ2-7|TRBV7-2
CASSLQAGAPYEQYF
TGTGCCAGCAGCTTACAAGCGGGCGCCCCCTACGAGCAGTACTTC
>.|TRBD1|TRBJ1-2|TRBV5-8
CASSLGQGASYGYTF
TGTGCCAGCAGCCTAGGACAGGGGGCAAGCTATGGCTACACCTTC
>once|TRBD1|TRBJ1-2|TRBV11-2
CASSSRTGNYGYTF
TGTGCCAGCAGCTCCCGGACAGGGAACTATGGCTACACCTTC
>.|TRBD2|TRBJ2-5|TRBV9
CASSVGGTSGQETQYF
TGTGCCAGCAGCGTAGGAGGGACTAGCGGGCAAGAGACCCAGTACTTC
>once|.|TRBJ1-1|TRBV12-5
CASGLSPLNTEAFF
TGTGCTAGTGGTTTGAGCCCGCTGAACACTGAAGCTTTCTTT
>.|TRBD1|TRBJ1-1|TRBV4-3
CASSQARTGFVAFF
TGCGCCAGCAGCCAAGCCCGGACAGGGTTCGTGGCTTTCTTT
>.|.|TRBJ2-1|TRBV11-2
CASSSLGVRGYNEQFF
TGTGCCAGCAGCTCTCTGGGGGTGCGGGGCTACAATGAGCAGTTCTTC
>.|TRBD1|TRBJ1-2|TRBV7-2
CASSASGQETFYGYTF
TGTGCCAGCAGCGCGTCGGGACAGGAGACGTTCTATGGCTACACCTTC
>.|TRBD2|TRBJ2-1|TRBV5-1
CASSLASGRGRHNEQFF
TGCGCCAGCAGCTTGGCTAGCGGGAGGGGTAGACACAATGAGCAGTTCTTC
>.|.|TRBJ2-1|TRBV7-2
CASSLVSSYNEQFF
TGTGCCAGCAGCTTAGTTAGCTCCTACAATGAGCAGTTCTTC
>.|TRBD2|TRBJ2-1|TRBV7-2
CASSLWSGRGYNEQFF
TGTGCCAGCAGCTTATGGAGCGGGAGGGGGTACAATGAGCAGTTCTTC
>.|.|TRBJ2-3|TRBV28
CASSQPGLELSTQYF
TGTGCCAGCAGCCAACCGGGTCTAGAACTCTCTACGCAGTATTTT
>.|TRBD2|TRBJ2-3|TRBV7-2
CASSFDLAADTQYF
TGTGCCAGCAGCTTTGATCTAGCGGCAGATACGCAGTATTTT
>.|TRBD2|TRBJ2-1|TRBV4-3
CASSRRVAGDSYNEQFF
TGCGCCAGCAGCCGTCGTGTGGCGGGGGATTCCTACAATGAGCAGTTCTTC
>.|TRBD1|TRBJ1-2|TRBV12-3/TRBV12-4
CASNQGVKYGYTF
TGTGCCAGCAATCAGGGGGTCAAGTATGGCTACACCTTC
>.|TRBD2|TRBJ2-3|TRBV18
CASSPLPSGSKTDTQYF
TGTGCCAGCTCACCCCTTCCTAGCGGGAGTAAAACAGATACGCAGTATTTT
>few|TRBD1|TRBJ1-5|TRBV2
CASSEGGGRRKQPQHF
TGTGCCAGCAGTGAAGGAGGGGGCAGAAGGAAACAGCCCCAGCATTTT
>.|TRBD1|TRBJ2-5|TRBV18
CASSRRDRYFQETQYF
TGTGCCAGCTCACGTCGGGACAGGTACTTCCAAGAGACCCAGTACTTC
>.|.|TRBJ1-2|TRBV27
CASSPDWGPVYGYTF
TGTGCCAGCAGCCCAGACTGGGGCCCTGTCTATGGCTACACCTTC
>.|TRBD2|TRBJ2-2|TRBV19
CASTSDLYPSASSGRNIGELFF
TGTGCCAGTACCTCTGACCTATACCCCTCGGCCTCTAGCGGGAGGAACATCGGGGAGCTGTTTTTT
>.|.|TRBJ2-7|TRBV5-1
CASSFGDSSYEQYF
TGCGCCAGCAGCTTTGGCGACTCGTCCTACGAGCAGTACTTC
>.|.|TRBJ2-7|TRBV9
CASSLGAGFWYF
TGTGCCAGCAGCCTTGGGGCAGGATTTTGGTACTTC
>.|.|TRBJ2-2|TRBV4-3
CASSQEPLGDTGELFF
TGCGCCAGCAGCCAAGAACCGCTGGGCGACACCGGGGAGCTGTTTTTT
>.|TRBD2|TRBJ2-7|TRBV25-1
CASSSGRPTYEQYF
TGTGCCAGCAGTAGCGGGAGACCCACCTACGAGCAGTACTTC
>.|.|TRBJ1-2|TRBV12-3/TRBV12-4
CASSFLVNYGYTF
TGTGCCAGCAGTTTTTTAGTTAACTATGGCTACACCTTC
>.|.|TRBJ1-2|TRBV19
CASLRPTGYGYTF
TGTGCCAGTCTACGGCCAACGGGCTATGGCTACACCTTC
>.|.|TRBJ2-7|TRBV29-1
CSVERGGSYEQYF
TGCAGCGTTGAAAGGGGGGGATCCTACGAGCAGTACTTC